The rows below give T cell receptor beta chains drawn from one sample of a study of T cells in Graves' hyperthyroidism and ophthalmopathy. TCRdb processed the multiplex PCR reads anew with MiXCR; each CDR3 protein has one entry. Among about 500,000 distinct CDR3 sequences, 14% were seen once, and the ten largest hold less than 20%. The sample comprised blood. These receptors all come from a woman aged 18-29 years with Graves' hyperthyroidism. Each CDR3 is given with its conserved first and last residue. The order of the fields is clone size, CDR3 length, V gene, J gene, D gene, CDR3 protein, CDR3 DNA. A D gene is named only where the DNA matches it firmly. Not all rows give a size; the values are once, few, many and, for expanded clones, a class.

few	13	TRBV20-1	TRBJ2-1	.	CSTRERMTNEQFF	TGCAGTACGCGCGAGCGGATGACGAATGAGCAGTTCTTC
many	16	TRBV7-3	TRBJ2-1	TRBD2	CASSSHSGVAYNEQFF	TGTGCCAGCAGCTCTCATAGCGGGGTCGCCTACAATGAGCAGTTCTTC
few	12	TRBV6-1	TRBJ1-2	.	CARINREYGYTF	TGTGCCCGAATAAACAGGGAATATGGCTACACCTTC
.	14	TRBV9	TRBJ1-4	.	CASSVDWADEKLFF	TGTGCCAGCAGCGTAGATTGGGCCGATGAAAAACTGTTTTTT
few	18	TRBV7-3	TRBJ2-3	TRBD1	CASSSGLWDRGFVDTQYF	TGTGCCAGCAGCTCGGGGCTCTGGGACAGGGGGTTTGTTGATACGCAGTATTTT
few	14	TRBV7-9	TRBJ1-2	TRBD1	CASSDRDRGGVYTF	TGTGCCAGCAGCGACAGGGACAGGGGAGGGGTCTACACCTTC
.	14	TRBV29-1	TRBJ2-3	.	CSFWWEYVTDTQYF	TGCAGCTTCTGGTGGGAGTATGTTACAGATACGCAGTATTTT
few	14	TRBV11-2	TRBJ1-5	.	CASSSPPFNQPQHF	TGTGCCAGCAGCTCCCCGCCCTTCAATCAGCCCCAGCATTTT
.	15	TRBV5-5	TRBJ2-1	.	CASSLLGLMYNEQFF	TGTGCCAGCAGCCTGCTGGGACTGATGTACAATGAGCAGTTCTTC
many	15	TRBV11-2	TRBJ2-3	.	CASTPLPINTDTQYF	TGTGCCAGCACCCCATTGCCGATTAACACAGATACGCAGTATTTT
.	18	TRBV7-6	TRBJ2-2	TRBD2	CASSSPRGTSGRREELFF	TGTGCCAGCAGCTCGCCCCGAGGGACTAGCGGGAGAAGGGAGGAGCTGTTTTTT
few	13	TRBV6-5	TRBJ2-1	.	CASSYGLSAEQFF	TGTGCCAGCAGTTACGGTCTATCGGCCGAGCAGTTCTTC
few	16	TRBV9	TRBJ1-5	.	CASSAGAGESNQPQHF	TGTGCCAGCAGCGCAGGGGCAGGGGAATCCAATCAGCCCCAGCATTTT
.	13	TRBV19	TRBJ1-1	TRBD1	CASQQGAITEAFF	TGTGCCAGCCAACAGGGGGCGATAACTGAAGCTTTCTTT
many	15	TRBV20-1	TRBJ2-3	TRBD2	CSARQTSGRSDTQYF	TGCAGTGCTAGACAGACTAGCGGGAGGTCAGATACGCAGTATTTT
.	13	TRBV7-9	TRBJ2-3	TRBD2	CASSPGGADTQYF	TGTGCCAGCAGCCCGGGGGGGGCAGATACGCAGTATTTT
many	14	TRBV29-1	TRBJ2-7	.	CSVEIPGKSYEQYF	TGCAGCGTTGAAATTCCAGGGAAGTCCTACGAGCAGTACTTC
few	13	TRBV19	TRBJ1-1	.	CASREGRDTEAFF	TGTGCTTCGAGGGAGGGGCGGGACACTGAAGCTTTCTTT
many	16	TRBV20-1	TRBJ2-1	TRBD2	CSASVASGVSYNEQFF	TGCAGTGCTAGTGTGGCTAGCGGGGTATCCTACAATGAGCAGTTCTTC
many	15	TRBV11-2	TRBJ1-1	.	CASSFPGRRNTEAFF	TGTGCCAGCAGCTTTCCGGGACGTCGGAACACTGAAGCTTTCTTT
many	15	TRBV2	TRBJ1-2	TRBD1	CASSELTGAVYGYTF	TGTGCCAGCAGTGAGCTGACAGGGGCCGTCTATGGCTACACCTTC
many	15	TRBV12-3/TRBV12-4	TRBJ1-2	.	CASSPRTALSRGYTF	TGTGCCAGCAGTCCGCGGACGGCCCTTAGCCGGGGCTACACCTTC
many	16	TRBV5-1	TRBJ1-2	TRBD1	CASSPGTDPLLYGYTF	TGCGCCAGCAGCCCTGGGACAGACCCCCTTCTCTATGGCTACACCTTC
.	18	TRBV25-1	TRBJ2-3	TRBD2	CASSEHPGLALGTDTQYF	TGTGCCAGCAGTGAACACCCGGGACTAGCATTGGGCACAGATACGCAGTATTTT
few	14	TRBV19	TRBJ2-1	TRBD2	CASSPRLAGGEQFF	TGTGCCAGTAGTCCTAGACTAGCGGGTGGTGAGCAGTTCTTC
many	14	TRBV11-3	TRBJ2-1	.	CASSFGHSHNEQFF	TGTGCCAGCAGCTTCGGGCACTCGCACAATGAGCAGTTCTTC
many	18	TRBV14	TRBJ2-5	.	CASSQDRFNDRFGETQYF	TGTGCCAGCAGCCAAGATCGCTTTAATGACAGGTTTGGGGAGACCCAGTACTTC
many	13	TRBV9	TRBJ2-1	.	CASSASRSHEQFF	TGTGCCAGCAGCGCTTCGCGGTCCCATGAGCAGTTCTTC
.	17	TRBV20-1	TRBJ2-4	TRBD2	CSARVLASGSSENIQYF	TGCAGTGCTAGGGTCCTGGCTAGCGGGAGTAGCGAAAACATTCAGTACTTC
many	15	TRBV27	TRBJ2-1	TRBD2	CASKREDYIYNEQFF	TGTGCCAGCAAGCGGGAAGATTACATTTACAATGAGCAGTTCTTC